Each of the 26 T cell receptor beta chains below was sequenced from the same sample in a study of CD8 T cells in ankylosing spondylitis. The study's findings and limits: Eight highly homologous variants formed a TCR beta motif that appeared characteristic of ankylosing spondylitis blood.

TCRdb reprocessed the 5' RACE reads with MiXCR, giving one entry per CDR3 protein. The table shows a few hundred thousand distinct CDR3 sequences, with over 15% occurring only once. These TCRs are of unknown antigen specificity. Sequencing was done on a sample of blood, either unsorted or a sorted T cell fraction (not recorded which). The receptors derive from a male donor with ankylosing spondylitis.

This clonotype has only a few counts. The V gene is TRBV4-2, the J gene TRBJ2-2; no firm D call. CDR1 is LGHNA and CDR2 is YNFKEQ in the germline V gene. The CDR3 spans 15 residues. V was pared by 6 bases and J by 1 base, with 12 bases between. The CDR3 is CASRQPGGNTGELFF. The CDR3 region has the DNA TGTGCCAGCAGACAACCTGGCGGGAACACCGGGGAGCTGTTTTTT.

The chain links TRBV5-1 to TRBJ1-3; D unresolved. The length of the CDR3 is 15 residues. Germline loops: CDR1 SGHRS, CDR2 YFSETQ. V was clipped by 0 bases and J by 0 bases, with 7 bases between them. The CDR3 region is CASSLVTDSGNTIYF. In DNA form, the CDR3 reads TGCGCCAGCAGCTTGGTGACGGACTCTGGAAACACCATATATTTT.

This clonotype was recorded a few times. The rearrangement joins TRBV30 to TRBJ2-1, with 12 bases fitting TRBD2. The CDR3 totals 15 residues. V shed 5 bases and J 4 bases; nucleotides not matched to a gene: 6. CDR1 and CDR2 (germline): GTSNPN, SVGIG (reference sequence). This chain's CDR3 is CAWRRGLAGYNEQFF. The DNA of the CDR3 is TGTGCCTGGCGTCGAGGACTAGCGGGATACAATGAGCAGTTCTTC.

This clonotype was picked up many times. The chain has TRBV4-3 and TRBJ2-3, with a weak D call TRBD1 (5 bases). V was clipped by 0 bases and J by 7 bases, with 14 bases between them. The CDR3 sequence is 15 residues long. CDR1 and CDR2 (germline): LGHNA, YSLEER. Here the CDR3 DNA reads TGCGCCAGCAGCCAAGAGGCAGGGAAGGAATATACGCAGTATTTT. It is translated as CASSQEAGKEYTQYF.

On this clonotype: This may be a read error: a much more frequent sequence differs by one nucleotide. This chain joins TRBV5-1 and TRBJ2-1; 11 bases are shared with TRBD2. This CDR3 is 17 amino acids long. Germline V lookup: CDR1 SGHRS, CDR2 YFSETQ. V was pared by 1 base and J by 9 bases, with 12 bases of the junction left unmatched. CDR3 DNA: TGCGCCAGCAGCTTGAAGAAACTAGCGGGAGACGGGATTGAGCAGTTCTTC. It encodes CASSLKKLAGDGIEQFF.

CDR3 nucleotides: TGTGCCAGCACCTTTGATGGGAACACTGAAGCTTTCTTT. This codes for CASTFDGNTEAFF. This rearrangement joins TRBV12-3 or TRBV12-4 to TRBJ1-1; D gene unclear. The V and J ends lost 7 bases and 1 base respectively, with 10 bases between them. The CDR3 runs to 13 residues.

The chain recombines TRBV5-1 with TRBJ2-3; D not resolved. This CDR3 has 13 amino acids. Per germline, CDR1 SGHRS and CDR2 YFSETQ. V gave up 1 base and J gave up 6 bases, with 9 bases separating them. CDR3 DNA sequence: TGCGCCAGCAGCTTGTACTTTTTGGATACGCAGTATTTT. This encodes CASSLYFLDTQYF.

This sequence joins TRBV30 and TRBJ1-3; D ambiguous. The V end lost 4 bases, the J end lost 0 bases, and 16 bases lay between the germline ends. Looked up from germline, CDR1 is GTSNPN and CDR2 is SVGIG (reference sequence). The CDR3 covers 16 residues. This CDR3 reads CAWNFGVASSGNTIYF. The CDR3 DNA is TGTGCCTGGAATTTTGGAGTAGCTAGCTCTGGAAACACCATATATTTT.

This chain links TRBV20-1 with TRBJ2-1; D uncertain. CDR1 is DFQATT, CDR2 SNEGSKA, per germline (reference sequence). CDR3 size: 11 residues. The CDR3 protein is CTTPGLNEQFF. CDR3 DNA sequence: TGCACTACCCCCGGGCTGAATGAGCAGTTCTTC.

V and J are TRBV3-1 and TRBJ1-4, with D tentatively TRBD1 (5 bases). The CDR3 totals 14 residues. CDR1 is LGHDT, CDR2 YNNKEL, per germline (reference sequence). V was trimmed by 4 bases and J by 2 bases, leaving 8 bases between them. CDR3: CASSRRDTNEKLFF. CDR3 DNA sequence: TGTGCCAGCAGCCGCCGGGACACTAATGAAAAACTGTTTTTT. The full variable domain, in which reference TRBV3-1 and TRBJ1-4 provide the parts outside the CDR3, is DTAVSQTPKYLVTQMGNDKSIKCEQNLGHDTMYWYKQDSKKFLKIMFSYNNKELIINETVPNRFSPKSPDKAHLNLHINSLELGDSAVYFCASSRRDTNEKLFFGSGTQLSVL.

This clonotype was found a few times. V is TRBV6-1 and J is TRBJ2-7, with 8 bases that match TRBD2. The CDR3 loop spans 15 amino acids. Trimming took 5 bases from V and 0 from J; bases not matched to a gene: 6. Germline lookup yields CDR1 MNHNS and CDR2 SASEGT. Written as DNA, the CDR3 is TGTGCCAGCAGTCCCCAGGCGGGAGGCTCCTACGAGCAGTACTTC. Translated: CASSPQAGGSYEQYF.

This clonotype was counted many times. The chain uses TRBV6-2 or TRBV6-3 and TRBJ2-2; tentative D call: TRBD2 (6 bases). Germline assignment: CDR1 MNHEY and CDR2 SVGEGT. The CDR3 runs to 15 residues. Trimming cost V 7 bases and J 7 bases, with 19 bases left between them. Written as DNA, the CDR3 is TGTGCCAGCAAGAGGCATGGAGGGGAGATCGGGGAGCTGTTTTTT. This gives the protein CASKRHGGEIGELFF.

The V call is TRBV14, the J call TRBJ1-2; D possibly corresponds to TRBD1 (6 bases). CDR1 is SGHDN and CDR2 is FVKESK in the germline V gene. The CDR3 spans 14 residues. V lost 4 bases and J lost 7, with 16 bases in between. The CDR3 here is CASSRGTPVGGYTF. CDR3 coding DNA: TGTGCCAGCAGCCGCGGGACACCTGTGGGTGGCTACACCTTC.

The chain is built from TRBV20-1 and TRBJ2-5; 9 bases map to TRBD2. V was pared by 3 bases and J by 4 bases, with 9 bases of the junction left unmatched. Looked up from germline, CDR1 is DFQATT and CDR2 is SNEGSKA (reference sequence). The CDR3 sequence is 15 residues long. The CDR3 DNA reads TGCAGTGCTAGGGAAAGCGGGAGGCGGGGAGAGACCCAGTACTTC. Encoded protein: CSARESGRRGETQYF.

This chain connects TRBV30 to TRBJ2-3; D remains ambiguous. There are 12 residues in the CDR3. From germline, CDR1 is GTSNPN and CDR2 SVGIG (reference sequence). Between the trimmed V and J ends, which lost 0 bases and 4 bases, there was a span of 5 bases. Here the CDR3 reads CAWSVVADTQYF. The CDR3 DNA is TGTGCCTGGAGTGTAGTGGCAGATACGCAGTATTTT.

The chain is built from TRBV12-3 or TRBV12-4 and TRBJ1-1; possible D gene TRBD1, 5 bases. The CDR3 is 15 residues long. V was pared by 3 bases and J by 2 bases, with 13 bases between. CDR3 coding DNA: TGTGCCAGCAGTTTGCGGGGCGGAATAAACACTGAAGCTTTCTTT. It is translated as CASSLRGGINTEAFF.

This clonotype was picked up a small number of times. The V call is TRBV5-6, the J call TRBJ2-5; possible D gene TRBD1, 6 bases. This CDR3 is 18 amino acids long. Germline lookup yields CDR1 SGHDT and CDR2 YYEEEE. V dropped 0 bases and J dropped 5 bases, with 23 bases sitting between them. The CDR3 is CASSLGGPRGSTFETQYF. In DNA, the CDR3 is TGTGCCAGCAGCTTGGGGGGACCCAGGGGCTCAACTTTCGAGACCCAGTACTTC.

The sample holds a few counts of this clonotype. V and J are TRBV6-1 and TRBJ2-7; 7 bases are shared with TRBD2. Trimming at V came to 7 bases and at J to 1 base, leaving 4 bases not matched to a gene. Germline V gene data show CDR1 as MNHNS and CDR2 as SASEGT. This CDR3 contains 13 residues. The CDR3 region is CASTRGGSYEQYF. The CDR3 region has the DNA TGTGCCAGCACACGCGGGGGTTCCTACGAGCAGTACTTC.

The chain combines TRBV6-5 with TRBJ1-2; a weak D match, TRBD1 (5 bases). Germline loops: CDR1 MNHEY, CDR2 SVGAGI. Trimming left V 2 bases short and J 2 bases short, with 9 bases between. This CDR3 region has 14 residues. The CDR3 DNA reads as TGTGCCAGCAGTTACGGGGGTCTGAACTATGGCTACACCTTC. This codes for CASSYGGLNYGYTF.

CDR3 sequence (DNA): TGTGCCAGCAGTTACGGAATAGGTTCCTACGAGCAGTACTTC. This sequence encodes CASSYGIGSYEQYF. The chain combines TRBV6-5 with TRBJ2-7, with D uncertain. This CDR3 is 14 amino acids long. CDR1 and CDR2 (germline): MNHEY, SVGAGI. The ends were cut back, 2 bases at V and 1 base at J, with 9 bases in the middle.

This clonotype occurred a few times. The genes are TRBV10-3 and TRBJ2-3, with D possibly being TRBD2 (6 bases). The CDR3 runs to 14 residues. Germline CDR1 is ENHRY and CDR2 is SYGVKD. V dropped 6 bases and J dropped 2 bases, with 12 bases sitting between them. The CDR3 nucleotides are TGTGCCATCAGCGTTGGAGGGCCCACAGATACGCAGTATTTT. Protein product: CAISVGGPTDTQYF.

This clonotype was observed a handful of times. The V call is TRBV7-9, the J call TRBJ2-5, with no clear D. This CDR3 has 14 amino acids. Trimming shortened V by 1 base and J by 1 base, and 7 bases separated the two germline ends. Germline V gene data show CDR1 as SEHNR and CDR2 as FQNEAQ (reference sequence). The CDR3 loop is CASSLGSIQETQYF. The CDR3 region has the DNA TGTGCCAGCAGCTTAGGTTCGATCCAAGAGACCCAGTACTTC. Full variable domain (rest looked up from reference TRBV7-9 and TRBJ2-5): DTGVSQNPRHKITKRGQNVTFRCDPISEHNRLYWYRQTLGQGPEFLTYFQNEAQLEKSRLLSDRFSAERPKGSFSTLEIQRTEQGDSAMYLCASSLGSIQETQYFGPGTRLLVL.

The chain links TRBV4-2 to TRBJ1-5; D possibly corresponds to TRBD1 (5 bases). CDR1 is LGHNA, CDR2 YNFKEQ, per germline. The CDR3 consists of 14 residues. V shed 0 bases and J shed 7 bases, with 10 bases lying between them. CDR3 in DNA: TGTGCCAGCAGCCAAGATGGCAGGGAACAGCCCCAGCATTTT. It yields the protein CASSQDGREQPQHF.

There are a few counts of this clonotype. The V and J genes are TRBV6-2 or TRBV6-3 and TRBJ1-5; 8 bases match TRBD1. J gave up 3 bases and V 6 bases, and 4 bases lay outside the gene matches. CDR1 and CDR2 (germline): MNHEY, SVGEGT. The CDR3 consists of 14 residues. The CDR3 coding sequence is TGTGCCAGCAGGGGGACAGGAGACAATCAGCCCCAGCATTTT. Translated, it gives CASRGTGDNQPQHF.

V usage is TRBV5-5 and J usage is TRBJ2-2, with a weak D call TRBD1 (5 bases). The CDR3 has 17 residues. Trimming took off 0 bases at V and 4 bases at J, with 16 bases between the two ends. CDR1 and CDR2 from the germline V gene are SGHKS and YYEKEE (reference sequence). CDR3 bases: TGTGCCAGCAGCTTGGTTGCGGCAGGGTTGGGCACCGGGGAGCTGTTTTTT. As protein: CASSLVAAGLGTGELFF.

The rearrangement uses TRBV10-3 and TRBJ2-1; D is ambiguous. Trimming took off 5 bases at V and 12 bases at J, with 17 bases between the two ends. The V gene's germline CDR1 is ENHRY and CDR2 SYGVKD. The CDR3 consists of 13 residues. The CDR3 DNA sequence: TGTGCCATCAGTCGCACCGGCGTGGGTGCGCAGTTCTTC. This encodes CAISRTGVGAQFF.